The text below deals with one TCR beta chain. The data were taken from a study of cytomegalovirus exposure and HLA in healthy donors. On the study more broadly: Earlier sequencing of about 179 million T cells yielded 120 million or so unique TCR beta sequences.

Researchers ran the PCR with 60 Vbeta and 13 Jbeta primers. Assay: immunoSEQ multiplex PCR; the TCRdb copy retains only in-frame clones and omits some. Of around 140,000 clones in the sample, roughly 89% were seen once. The receptor comes from a young woman in good health and CMV-seronegative. The sample was PBMCs.

The chain's CDR3 is CASSEPGQGHSNEQYF. CDR3 DNA: TGTGCCAGCAGTGAACCGGGACAGGGTCATAGTAACGAGCAGTACTTC. The chain uses TRBV28 and TRBJ2-7; TRBD1 aligns across 9 bases. The CDR3 totals 16 residues. Germline CDR1 and CDR2: MDHEN and SYDVKM. V was pared by 5 bases and J by 5 bases, with 13 bases of the junction left unmatched.